A selection of T cell receptor beta chains follows, all from one sample in a study of siplizumab effects on memory and regulatory T cells. The repertoire was sequenced with immunoSEQ multiplex PCR; TCRdb's copy has only in-frame clones and lacks some. The data contain about 91,000 clones, around 97% of them seen just once; the ten biggest clones take up 0.025% to 0.035%. The sequencing sample was made of naive CD4+ T cells sorted from blood. The receptors were sampled from a human donor in good health. CDR3s include the opening cysteine and the closing phenylalanine or tryptophan. Each record gives: J gene, V gene, clone size, D gene, CDR3 protein, CDR3 DNA. A D gene is named only where the DNA matches it firmly. Only some rows state a clone size, as once, few, many or a class for expanded clones.

TRBJ1-3	TRBV5-1	.	TRBD1	CASSRYSGTAEPANTIYF	TGCGCCAGCAGTCGCTACTCCGGGACAGCCGAACCCGCAAACACCATATATTTT
TRBJ2-2	TRBV19	.	.	CASSIVAATGELFF	TGTGCCAGTAGTATAGTAGCAGCCACCGGGGAGCTGTTTTTT
TRBJ1-6	TRBV11-3	.	.	CASSLGGKSPLHF	TGTGCCAGCAGCTTAGGGGGAAAATCACCCCTCCACTTT
TRBJ1-3	TRBV27	.	.	CASRLSFSGNTIYF	TGTGCCAGCAGGTTAAGCTTCTCTGGAAACACCATATATTTT
TRBJ1-6	TRBV7-8	.	.	CASSLGGNNSPLHF	TGTGCCAGCAGCTTAGGGGGTAATAATTCACCCCTCCACTTT
TRBJ2-3	TRBV7-2	.	.	CASSFRGATDTQYF	TGTGCCAGCAGCTTCAGGGGGGCCACAGATACGCAGTATTTT
TRBJ1-2	TRBV7-2	.	.	CASSLGPANYGYTF	TGTGCCAGCAGCTTAGGACCAGCTAACTATGGCTACACCTTC
TRBJ1-1	TRBV29-1	.	TRBD1	CSVERDTGGSEAFF	TGCAGCGTCGAGCGCGATACAGGGGGCTCTGAAGCTTTCTTT
TRBJ1-1	TRBV28	once	.	CASTSFAEAFF	TGTGCCAGCACCTCGTTTGCTGAAGCTTTCTTT
TRBJ2-4	TRBV7-2	.	.	CASSLELAKNIQYF	TGTGCCAGCAGCTTAGAACTAGCCAAAAACATTCAGTACTTC
TRBJ2-3	TRBV12-5	.	TRBD2	CASGLGLAADTQYF	TGTGCTAGTGGTTTGGGGCTAGCGGCAGATACGCAGTATTTT
TRBJ1-4	TRBV19	.	TRBD1	CASSIINRGTTNEKLFF	TGTGCCAGTAGTATTATAAACAGGGGGACAACTAATGAAAAACTGTTTTTT
TRBJ1-1	TRBV7-2	.	TRBD1	CASSEQGPLNTEAFF	TGTGCCAGCAGCGAACAGGGGCCGCTGAACACTGAAGCTTTCTTT
TRBJ1-6	TRBV4-1	.	.	CASSHFEGRVTDNSPLHF	TGCGCCAGCAGCCATTTTGAGGGCAGGGTGACAGATAATTCACCCCTCCACTTT
TRBJ1-1	TRBV10-3	.	TRBD1	CAISEGRGLDAFF	TGTGCCATCAGTGAGGGCAGGGGGCTGGACGCTTTCTTT
TRBJ1-5	TRBV4-1	.	.	CASSQGGLNQPQHF	TGCGCCAGCAGCCAAGGAGGGCTCAATCAGCCCCAGCATTTT
TRBJ1-5	TRBV29-1	.	TRBD1	CSVTGGEGQPQHF	TGCAGCGTGACAGGGGGCGAGGGTCAGCCCCAGCATTTT
TRBJ1-5	TRBV5-6	.	.	CASSKGYSNQPQHF	TGTGCCAGCAGCAAGGGGTATAGCAATCAGCCCCAGCATTTT
TRBJ1-5	TRBV4-1	.	TRBD1	CASSQEQGFNQPQHF	TGCGCCAGCAGCCAAGAACAGGGGTTTAATCAGCCCCAGCATTTT
TRBJ1-1	TRBV7-9	few	.	CASSLGLEDTEAFF	TGTGCCAGCAGCTTAGGATTGGAGGACACTGAAGCTTTCTTT
TRBJ2-7	TRBV2	once	TRBD2	CASQKGTSSYEQYF	TGTGCCAGTCAGAAAGGGACTAGCTCCTACGAGCAGTACTTC
TRBJ2-2	TRBV4-1	.	TRBD2	CASSHPRLSGGAHGELFF	TGCGCCAGCAGCCACCCTCGCCTCAGCGGGGGGGCCCATGGGGAGCTGTTTTTT
TRBJ2-7	TRBV6-5	.	.	CASFSAYEQYF	TGTGCCAGCTTCTCGGCCTACGAGCAGTACTTC
TRBJ1-6	TRBV6-1	once	.	CASSFPTAPNSPLHF	TGTGCCAGCAGTTTCCCGACGGCCCCAAATTCACCCCTCCACTTT
TRBJ2-1	TRBV7-8	.	.	CASSWAEGGEQFF	TGTGCCAGCAGCTGGGCCGAGGGGGGTGAGCAGTTCTTC
TRBJ1-1	TRBV11-2	.	.	CASSPLPQAFF	TGTGCCAGCAGCCCCCTCCCTCAAGCTTTCTTT
TRBJ2-7	TRBV5-1	.	TRBD2	CASSLWLIAGSPLGEQYF	TGCGCCAGCAGCTTGTGGCTGATAGCGGGGTCCCCCCTAGGCGAGCAGTACTTC
TRBJ2-7	TRBV4-3	.	TRBD2	CASSREAGYSYEQYF	TGCGCCAGCAGCCGAGAAGCGGGGTATTCCTACGAGCAGTACTTC
TRBJ1-4	TRBV6-5	.	.	CASRGTAEKLFF	TGTGCCAGCAGGGGTACAGCCGAAAAACTGTTTTTT
TRBJ2-3	TRBV11-3	.	.	CASSPAQDTQYF	TGTGCCAGCAGCCCCGCTCAAGATACGCAGTATTTT
TRBJ1-5	TRBV5-6	few	.	CASRPGRNNQPQHF	TGTGCCAGCAGACCAGGACGGAACAATCAGCCCCAGCATTTT
TRBJ2-1	TRBV10-3	.	.	CAISGLAESNEQFF	TGTGCCATCAGTGGTTTGGCGGAGTCGAATGAGCAGTTCTTC
TRBJ1-5	TRBV15	.	.	CATSREPNQPQHF	TGTGCCACCAGCAGAGAGCCGAATCAGCCCCAGCATTTT
TRBJ2-7	TRBV14	once	TRBD1	CASSQAPGQGAHEQYF	TGTGCCAGCAGCCAAGCGCCGGGACAGGGGGCTCACGAGCAGTACTTC
TRBJ2-3	TRBV9	.	.	CASSVDYLSDTQYF	TGTGCCAGCAGCGTAGACTACCTGTCAGATACGCAGTATTTT
TRBJ1-1	TRBV7-2	.	.	CASSLVQGNTEAFF	TGTGCCAGCAGCTTAGTTCAGGGCAACACTGAAGCTTTCTTT
TRBJ2-3	TRBV7-9	.	.	CASSSTAPSGTDTQYF	TGTGCCAGCAGCTCCACCGCCCCTAGCGGCACAGATACGCAGTATTTT
TRBJ2-5	TRBV18	.	TRBD2	CASSRDSGGRETQYF	TGTGCCAGCTCACGGGATAGCGGGGGAAGGGAGACCCAGTACTTC
TRBJ2-3	TRBV7-3	.	.	CASSLIQGTDTQYF	TGTGCCAGCAGCTTGATACAGGGCACAGATACGCAGTATTTT
TRBJ2-1	TRBV29-1	.	.	CSVSRLGGYNEQFF	TGCAGCGTAAGTCGGCTAGGAGGCTACAATGAGCAGTTCTTC
TRBJ2-7	TRBV28	.	.	CASSGQLPTYEQYF	TGTGCCAGCAGTGGACAGTTACCTACCTACGAGCAGTACTTC
TRBJ2-2	TRBV4-3	.	.	CASSQGWAKNTGELFF	TGCGCCAGCAGCCAAGGTTGGGCCAAAAACACCGGGGAGCTGTTTTTT
TRBJ1-1	TRBV20-1	.	.	CSVRDNTEAFF	TGCAGTGTCAGGGACAACACTGAAGCTTTCTTT
TRBJ2-5	TRBV18	once	.	CASSPRQRQETQYF	TGTGCCAGCTCACCGAGACAGCGCCAAGAGACCCAGTACTTC
TRBJ2-3	TRBV10-3	.	TRBD2	CAISGSGGADTQYF	TGTGCCATCAGTGGATCGGGGGGGGCAGATACGCAGTATTTT
TRBJ2-2	TRBV11-3	.	TRBD1	CASSSDLQGNGELFF	TGTGCCAGCAGCTCCGACTTACAGGGGAACGGGGAGCTGTTTTTT
TRBJ2-3	TRBV10-3	.	TRBD1	CAISAGLGQITTDTQYF	TGTGCCATCAGTGCGGGATTGGGACAGATTACCACAGATACGCAGTATTTT
TRBJ1-6	TRBV2	few	.	CASRDRTYNSPLHF	TGTGCCAGCAGGGATCGTACTTATAATTCACCCCTCCACTTT
TRBJ1-4	TRBV5-4	.	TRBD1	CASSPGQGVATNEKLFF	TGTGCCAGCAGCCCGGGACAGGGGGTTGCAACTAATGAAAAACTGTTTTTT
TRBJ1-1	TRBV7-2	.	.	CASSLEAVSEAFF	TGTGCCAGCAGCTTAGAGGCAGTTTCTGAAGCTTTCTTT